This entry features one T cell receptor (beta chain) sequence. Its antigen is not known. This sample stems from a study of beta chain features in type 1 diabetes. Study-level results: PCR might show a preference for shorter templates, equally across patients and controls.

Averaging approximately 120 mL, one heparinised blood draw was given by each donor. CDR1 is SGDLS and CDR2 is YYNGEE in the germline V gene. The CDR3 has 15 residues. V lost 0 bases and J lost 2, with 11 bases in between. Reverse transcription of all isolated RNA meant that expressed TCRB transcripts were sequenced. Sequencing of naive, central memory and regulatory T cell samples gave an average of roughly 3.4 million reads. The table came from immunoSEQ multiplex PCR; TCRdb's copy has only in-frame clones and leaves some out. The sample lists 300,000 to 350,000 clones, 6.5% to 10% occurring once. The J gene is TRBJ1-2, the V gene TRBV9; perhaps TRBD1 as D (5 bases). The receptor's source is a woman younger than 30 in good health. Sequenced sample: central memory CD4+ T cells from blood. The CDR3 here is CASSVAGGENYGYTF. The CDR3 DNA reads as TGTGCCAGCAGCGTAGCAGGAGGGGAAAACTATGGCTACACCTTC.